The present entry profiles one T cell receptor beta chain with its context. The sample is drawn from a study of CD8 T cells in Susac syndrome. With random hexamers, reverse transcription was performed on roughly 0.45 to 1 ug of RNA. TCRdb processed the immunoSEQ multiplex PCR reads anew with MiXCR; each CDR3 protein has one entry. The sample holds about 210,000 distinct CDR3 sequences, approximately 95% seen once. This CDR3 is built from 15 residues. Germline V gives CDR1 DFQATT, CDR2 SNEGSKA (reference sequence). The sample was CD4+ T cells from PBMCs. The receptor's source is a human donor with multiple sclerosis. The genes are TRBV20-1 and TRBJ2-3; D may match TRBD1 or TRBD2 (6 bases each). In DNA, the CDR3 is TGCAGCTTCTCAGGGAAGGGGGGTGGCACAGATACGCAGTATTTT. It translates to CSFSGKGGGTDTQYF.